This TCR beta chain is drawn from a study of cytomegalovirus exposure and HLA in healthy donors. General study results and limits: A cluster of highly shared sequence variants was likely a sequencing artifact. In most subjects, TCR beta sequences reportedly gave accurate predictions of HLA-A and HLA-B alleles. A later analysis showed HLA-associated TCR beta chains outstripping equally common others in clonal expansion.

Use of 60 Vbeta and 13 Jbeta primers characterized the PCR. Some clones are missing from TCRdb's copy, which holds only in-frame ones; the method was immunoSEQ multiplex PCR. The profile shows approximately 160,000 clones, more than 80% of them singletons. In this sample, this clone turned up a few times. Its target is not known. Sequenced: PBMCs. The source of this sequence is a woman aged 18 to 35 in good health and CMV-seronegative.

In nucleotides, the CDR3 is TGTGCCAGCAGTCCCGGGACTAGCCCTTACGAGCAGTACTTC. It is translated as CASSPGTSPYEQYF. The chain uses TRBV6-5 and TRBJ2-7; 9 nucleotides match TRBD2. Trimming took 5 bases from V and 4 from J; bases not matched to a gene: 6. Germline V CDR1 and CDR2: MNHEY, SVGAGI. The CDR3 loop spans 14 amino acids.